A single sample gave rise to the 2 T cell receptor beta chains below, sequenced in a study of T cells in Graves' hyperthyroidism and ophthalmopathy. It was RNA transcripts that yielded the amplified TCR beta CDR3 regions. Using the HTBI primer set, a first-round RT-PCR was run on the TCR CDR3. Via MiXCR, TCRdb re-called the multiplex PCR reads, giving one row per CDR3 protein. The table lists approximately 570,000 distinct CDR3 sequences, just under 20% of them singletons. Specimen: blood. These receptors were taken from a man aged 35 to 55 with Graves' ophthalmopathy.

V and J are TRBV4-1 and TRBJ2-2, with D possibly matching TRBD1 (5 bases). Germline loops: CDR1 MGHRA, CDR2 YSYEKL. V gave up 1 base and J gave up 5 bases, with 8 bases separating them. The CDR3 consists of 14 residues. The CDR3 loop reads CASSQARGTGELFF. Here the CDR3 DNA reads TGCGCCAGCAGCCAAGCTAGGGGAACCGGGGAGCTGTTTTTT.

This chain joins TRBV4-1 and TRBJ1-6; 7 bases map to TRBD1. Germline V gene data show CDR1 as MGHRA and CDR2 as YSYEKL. V was pared by 2 bases and J by 6 bases, with 7 bases of the junction left unmatched. CDR3 length: 16 residues. The CDR3 here is CASSQSRGPFNSPLHF. CDR3 DNA: TGCGCCAGCAGCCAATCTAGGGGGCCATTTAATTCACCCCTCCACTTT.